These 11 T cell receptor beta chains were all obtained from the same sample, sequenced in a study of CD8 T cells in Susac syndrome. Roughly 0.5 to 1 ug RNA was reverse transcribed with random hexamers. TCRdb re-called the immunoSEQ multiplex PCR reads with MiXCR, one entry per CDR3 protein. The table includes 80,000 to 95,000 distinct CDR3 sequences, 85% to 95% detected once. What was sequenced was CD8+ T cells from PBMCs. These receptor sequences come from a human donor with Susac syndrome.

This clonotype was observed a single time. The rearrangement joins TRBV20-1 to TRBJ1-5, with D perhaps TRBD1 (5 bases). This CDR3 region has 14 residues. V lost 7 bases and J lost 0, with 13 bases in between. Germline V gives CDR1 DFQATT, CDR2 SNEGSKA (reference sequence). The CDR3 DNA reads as TGCAGTGTTCCCCTTGACAGTAGCAATCAGCCCCAGCATTTT. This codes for CSVPLDSSNQPQHF.

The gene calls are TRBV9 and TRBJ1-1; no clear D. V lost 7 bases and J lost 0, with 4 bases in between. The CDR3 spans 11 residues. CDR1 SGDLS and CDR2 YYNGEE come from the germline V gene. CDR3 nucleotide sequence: TGTGCCAGCTTTTTGAACACTGAAGCTTTCTTT. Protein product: CASFLNTEAFF.

The CDR3 coding sequence is TGTGCCAGCAGTTCCCGTGGGACAGGGAACAATCAGCCCCAGCATTTT. Its protein is CASSSRGTGNNQPQHF. The V and J genes are TRBV12-3 or TRBV12-4 and TRBJ1-5, with TRBD1 matching over 9 bases. J gave up 3 bases and V 4 bases, and 7 bases lay outside the gene matches. The CDR3 is 16 residues long.

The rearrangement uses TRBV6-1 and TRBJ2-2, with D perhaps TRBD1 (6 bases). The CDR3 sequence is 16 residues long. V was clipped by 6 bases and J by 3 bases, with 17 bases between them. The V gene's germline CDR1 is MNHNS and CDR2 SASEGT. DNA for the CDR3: TGTGCCAGCAGCCCTTTCGACAGGACCGACACCGGGGAGCTGTTTTTT. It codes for CASSPFDRTDTGELFF.

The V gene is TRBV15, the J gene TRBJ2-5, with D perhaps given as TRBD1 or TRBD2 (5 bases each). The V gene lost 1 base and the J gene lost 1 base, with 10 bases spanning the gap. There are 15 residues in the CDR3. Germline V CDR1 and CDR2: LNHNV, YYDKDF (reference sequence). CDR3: CATSRVSGGQETQYF. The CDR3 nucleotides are TGTGCCACCAGCAGAGTGAGTGGGGGCCAAGAGACCCAGTACTTC.

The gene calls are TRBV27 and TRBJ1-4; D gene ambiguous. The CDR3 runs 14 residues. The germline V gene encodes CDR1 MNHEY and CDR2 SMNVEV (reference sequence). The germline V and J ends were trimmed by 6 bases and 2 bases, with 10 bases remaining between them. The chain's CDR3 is CASRRSGTNEKLFF. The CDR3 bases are TGTGCCAGCAGACGGTCCGGGACTAATGAAAAACTGTTTTTT.

In nucleotides, the CDR3 is TGTGCCAGCAGTTTGGACGGATTTACGCAGTATTTT. It encodes CASSLDGFTQYF. The rearrangement links TRBV27 to TRBJ2-3, with D uncertain. The CDR3 totals 12 residues. Germline assignment: CDR1 MNHEY and CDR2 SMNVEV (reference sequence). V lost 3 bases and J 8 bases, leaving 9 bases between the germline ends.

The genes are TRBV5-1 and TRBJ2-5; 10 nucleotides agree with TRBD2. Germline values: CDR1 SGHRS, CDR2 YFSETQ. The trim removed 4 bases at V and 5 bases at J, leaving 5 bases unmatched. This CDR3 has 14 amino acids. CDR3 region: CASSLAGVSETQYF. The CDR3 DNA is TGCGCCAGCAGCCTAGCGGGAGTCTCGGAGACCCAGTACTTC.

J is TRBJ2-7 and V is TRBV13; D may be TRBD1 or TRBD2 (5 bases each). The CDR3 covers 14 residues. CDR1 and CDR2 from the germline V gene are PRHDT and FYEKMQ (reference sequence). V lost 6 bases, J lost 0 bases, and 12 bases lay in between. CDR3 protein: CASSGGGYSYEQYF. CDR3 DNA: TGTGCCAGCAGTGGGGGTGGGTACTCCTACGAGCAGTACTTC.

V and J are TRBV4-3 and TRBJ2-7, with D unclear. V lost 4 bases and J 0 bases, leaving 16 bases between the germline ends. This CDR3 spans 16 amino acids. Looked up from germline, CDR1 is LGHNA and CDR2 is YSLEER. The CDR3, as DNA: TGCGCCAGCAGCCCCCGGGCGGCCGGTCTCTCCTACGAGCAGTACTTC. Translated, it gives CASSPRAAGLSYEQYF.

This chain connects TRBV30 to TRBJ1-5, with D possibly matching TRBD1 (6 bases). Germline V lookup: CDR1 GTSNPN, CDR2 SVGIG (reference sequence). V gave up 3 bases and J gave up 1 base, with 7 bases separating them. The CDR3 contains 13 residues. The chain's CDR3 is CAWSQGSNQPQHF. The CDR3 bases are TGTGCCTGGAGCCAGGGGAGCAATCAGCCCCAGCATTTT.